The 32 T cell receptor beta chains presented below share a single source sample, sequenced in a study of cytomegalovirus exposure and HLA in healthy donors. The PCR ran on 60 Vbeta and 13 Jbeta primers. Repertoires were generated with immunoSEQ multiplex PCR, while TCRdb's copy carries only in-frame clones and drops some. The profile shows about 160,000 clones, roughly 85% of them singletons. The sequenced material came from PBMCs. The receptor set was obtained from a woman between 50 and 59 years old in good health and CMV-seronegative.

CDR3 sequence reads: CASSVGLATTDTQYF. CDR3 coding DNA: TGTGCCAGCAGTGTAGGACTAGCGACCACAGATACGCAGTATTTT. The gene calls are TRBV6-4 and TRBJ2-3; TRBD2 aligns across 9 bases. This CDR3 has 15 residues. After removal of 4 bases from V and 2 bases from J, the junction contained 4 bases not matched to a gene. Germline values: CDR1 MRHNA, CDR2 SNTAGT.

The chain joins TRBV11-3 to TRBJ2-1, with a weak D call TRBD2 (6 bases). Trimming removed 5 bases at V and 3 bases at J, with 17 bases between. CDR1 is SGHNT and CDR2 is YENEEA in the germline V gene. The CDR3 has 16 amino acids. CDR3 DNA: TGTGCCAGCAGCCTAGGGGACTCCGGAATCTACAATGAGCAGTTCTTC. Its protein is CASSLGDSGIYNEQFF.

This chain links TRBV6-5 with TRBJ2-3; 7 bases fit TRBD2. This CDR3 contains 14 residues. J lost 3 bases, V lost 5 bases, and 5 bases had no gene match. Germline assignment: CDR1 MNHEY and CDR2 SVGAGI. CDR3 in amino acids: CASSQPGGTDTQYF. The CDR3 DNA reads TGTGCCAGCAGTCAGCCCGGGGGGACAGATACGCAGTATTTT.

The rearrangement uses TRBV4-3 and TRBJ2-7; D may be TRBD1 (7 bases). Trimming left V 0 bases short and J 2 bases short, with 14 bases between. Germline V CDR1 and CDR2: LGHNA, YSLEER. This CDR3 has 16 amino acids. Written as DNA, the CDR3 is TGCGCCAGCAGCCAAGAAGGAGGGGGCGTCCCCTACGAGCAGTACTTC. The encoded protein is CASSQEGGGVPYEQYF.

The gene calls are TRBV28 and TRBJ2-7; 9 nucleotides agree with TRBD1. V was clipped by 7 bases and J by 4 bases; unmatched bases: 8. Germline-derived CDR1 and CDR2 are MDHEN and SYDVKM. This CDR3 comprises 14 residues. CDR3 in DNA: TGTGCCAGCATCACAGGGACAGGGTTTTACGAGCAGTACTTC. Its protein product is CASITGTGFYEQYF. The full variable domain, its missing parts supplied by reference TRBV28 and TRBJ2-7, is DVKVTQSSRYLVKRTGEKVFLECVQDMDHENMFWYRQDPGLGLRLIYFSYDVKMKEKGDIPEGYSVSREKKERFSLILESASTNQTSMYLCASITGTGFYEQYFGPGTRLTVT.

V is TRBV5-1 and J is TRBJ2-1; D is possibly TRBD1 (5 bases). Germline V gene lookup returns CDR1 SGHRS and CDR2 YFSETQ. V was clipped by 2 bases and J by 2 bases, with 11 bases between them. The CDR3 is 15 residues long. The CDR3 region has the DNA TGCGCCAGCAGCTTAGGCCAGGGCACCTACAATGAGCAGTTCTTC. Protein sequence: CASSLGQGTYNEQFF.

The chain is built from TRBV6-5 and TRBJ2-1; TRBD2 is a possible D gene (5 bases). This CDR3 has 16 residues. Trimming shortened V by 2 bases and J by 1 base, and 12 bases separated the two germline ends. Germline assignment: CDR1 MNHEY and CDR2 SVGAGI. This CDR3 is CASSYTRDVSYNEQFF. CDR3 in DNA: TGTGCCAGCAGTTACACCCGGGATGTTTCCTACAATGAGCAGTTCTTC.

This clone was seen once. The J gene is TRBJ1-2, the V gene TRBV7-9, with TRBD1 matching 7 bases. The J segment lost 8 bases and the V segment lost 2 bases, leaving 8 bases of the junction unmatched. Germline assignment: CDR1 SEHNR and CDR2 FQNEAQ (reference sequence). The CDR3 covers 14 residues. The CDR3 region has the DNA TGTGCCAGCAGCTTAACTATCGACAGGGTAGGCTACACCTTC. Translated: CASSLTIDRVGYTF.

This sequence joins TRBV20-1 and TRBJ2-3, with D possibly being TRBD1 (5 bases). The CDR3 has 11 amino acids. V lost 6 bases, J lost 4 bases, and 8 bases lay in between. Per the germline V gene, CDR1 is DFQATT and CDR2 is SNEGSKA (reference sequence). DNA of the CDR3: TGCAGTGCCAGGGTTCCAGATACGCAGTATTTT. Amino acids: CSARVPDTQYF.

CDR3 in DNA: TGTGCCAGCAGCTGGGACTTAAGTAATGAAAAACTGTTTTTT. Encoded protein: CASSWDLSNEKLFF. The J gene is TRBJ1-4, the V gene TRBV9; maybe TRBD1 (5 bases). The V gene's germline CDR1 is SGDLS and CDR2 YYNGEE. This CDR3 spans 14 amino acids. V lost 4 bases and J 4 bases, leaving 11 bases between the germline ends.

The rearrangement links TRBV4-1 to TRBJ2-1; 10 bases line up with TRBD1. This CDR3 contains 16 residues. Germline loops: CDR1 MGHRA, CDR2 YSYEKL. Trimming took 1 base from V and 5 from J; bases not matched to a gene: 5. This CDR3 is CASSQGDRGPHNEQFF. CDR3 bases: TGCGCCAGCAGCCAAGGAGACAGGGGGCCGCACAATGAGCAGTTCTTC.

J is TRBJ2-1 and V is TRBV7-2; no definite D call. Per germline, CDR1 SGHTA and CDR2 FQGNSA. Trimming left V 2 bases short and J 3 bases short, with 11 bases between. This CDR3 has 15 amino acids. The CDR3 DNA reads TGTGCCAGCAGCTTACTAGGAACAAGCTACAATGAGCAGTTCTTC. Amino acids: CASSLLGTSYNEQFF. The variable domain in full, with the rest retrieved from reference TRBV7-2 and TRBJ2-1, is GAGVSQSPSNKVTEKGKDVELRCDPISGHTALYWYRQSLGQGLEFLIYFQGNSAPDKSGLPSDRFSAERTGGSVSTLTIQRTQQEDSAVYLCASSLLGTSYNEQFFGPGTRLTVL.

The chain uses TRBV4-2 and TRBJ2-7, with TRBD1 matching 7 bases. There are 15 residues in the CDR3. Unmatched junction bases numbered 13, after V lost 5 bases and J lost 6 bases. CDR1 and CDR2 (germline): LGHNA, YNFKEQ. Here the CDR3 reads CASSFRQGVLREQYF. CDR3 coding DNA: TGTGCCAGCAGCTTCAGACAGGGAGTACTTCGCGAGCAGTACTTC.

CDR3: CASSGGLAGSTDTQYF. CDR3 DNA: TGCGCCAGCAGCGGGGGTCTAGCGGGGAGCACAGATACGCAGTATTTT. The chain joins TRBV5-1 to TRBJ2-3; 9 positions match TRBD2. The CDR3 consists of 16 residues. CDR1 SGHRS and CDR2 YFSETQ come from the germline V gene. After removal of 4 bases from V and 0 bases from J, the junction contained 6 bases not matched to a gene.

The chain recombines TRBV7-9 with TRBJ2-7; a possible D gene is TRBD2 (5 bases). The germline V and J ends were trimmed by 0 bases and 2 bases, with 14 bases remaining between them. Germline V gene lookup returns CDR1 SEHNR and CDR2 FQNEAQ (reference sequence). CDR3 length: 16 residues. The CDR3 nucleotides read TGTGCCAGCAGCTTAGCTTTGAGGGCTAAACCCTACGAGCAGTACTTC. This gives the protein CASSLALRAKPYEQYF. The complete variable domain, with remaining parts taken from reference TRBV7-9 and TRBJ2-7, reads DTGVSQNPRHKITKRGQNVTFRCDPISEHNRLYWYRQTLGQGPEFLTYFQNEAQLEKSRLLSDRFSAERPKGSFSTLEIQRTEQGDSAMYLCASSLALRAKPYEQYFGPGTRLTVT.

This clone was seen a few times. The CDR3 sequence is CASIPRLSSYEQYF. In nucleotides, the CDR3 is TGTGCCAGCATCCCCAGGCTTTCGTCCTACGAGCAGTACTTC. This chain uses TRBV7-8 with TRBJ2-7, with D hard to call. The CDR3 runs 14 residues. V was shortened by 7 bases and J by 1 base, with 14 bases between the two germline ends. The germline CDR1 and CDR2 sequences are SGHVS and FQNEAQ.

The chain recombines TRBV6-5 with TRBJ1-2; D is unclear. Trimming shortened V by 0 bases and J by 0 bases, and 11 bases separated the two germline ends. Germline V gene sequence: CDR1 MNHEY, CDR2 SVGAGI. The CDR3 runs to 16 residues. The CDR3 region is CASSYSIPGANYGYTF. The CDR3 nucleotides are TGTGCCAGCAGTTACTCTATCCCAGGTGCTAACTATGGCTACACCTTC.

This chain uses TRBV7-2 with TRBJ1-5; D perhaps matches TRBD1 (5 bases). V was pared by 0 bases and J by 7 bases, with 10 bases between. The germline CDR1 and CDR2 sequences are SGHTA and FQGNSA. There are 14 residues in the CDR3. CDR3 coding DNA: TGTGCCAGCAGCTTAGCCAGGGCGGGGCAGCCCCAGCATTTT. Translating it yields CASSLARAGQPQHF.

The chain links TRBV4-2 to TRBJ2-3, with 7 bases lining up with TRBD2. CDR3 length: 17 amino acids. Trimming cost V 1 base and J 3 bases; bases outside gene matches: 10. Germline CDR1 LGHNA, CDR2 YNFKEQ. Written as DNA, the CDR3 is TGTGCCAGCAGCCAAGCACTAAGCGGGGTGGTAACAGATACGCAGTATTTT. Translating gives CASSQALSGVVTDTQYF.

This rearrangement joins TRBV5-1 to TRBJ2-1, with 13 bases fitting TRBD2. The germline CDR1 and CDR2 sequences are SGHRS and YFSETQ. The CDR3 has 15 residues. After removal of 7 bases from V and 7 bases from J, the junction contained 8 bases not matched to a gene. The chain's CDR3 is CASVRTSGSINEQFF. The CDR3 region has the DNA TGCGCCAGCGTACGGACTAGCGGGAGTATTAATGAGCAGTTCTTC.

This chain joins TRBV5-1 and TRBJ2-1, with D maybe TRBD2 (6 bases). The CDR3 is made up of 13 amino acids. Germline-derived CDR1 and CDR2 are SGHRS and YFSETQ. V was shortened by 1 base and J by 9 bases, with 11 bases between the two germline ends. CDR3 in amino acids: CASSLYSGVEQFF. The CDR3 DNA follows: TGCGCCAGCAGCTTGTATTCGGGGGTTGAGCAGTTCTTC. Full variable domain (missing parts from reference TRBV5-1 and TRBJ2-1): KAGVTQTPRYLIKTRGQQVTLSCSPISGHRSVSWYQQTPGQGLQFLFEYFSETQRNKGNFPGRFSGRQFSNSRSEMNVSTLELGDSALYLCASSLYSGVEQFFGPGTRLTVL.

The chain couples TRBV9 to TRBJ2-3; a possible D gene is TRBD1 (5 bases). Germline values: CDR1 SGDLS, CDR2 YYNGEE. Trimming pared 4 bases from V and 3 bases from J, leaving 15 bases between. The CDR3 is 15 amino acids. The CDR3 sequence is CASSPWGRGTDTQYF. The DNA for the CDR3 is TGTGCCAGCAGCCCGTGGGGTAGGGGAACAGATACGCAGTATTTT. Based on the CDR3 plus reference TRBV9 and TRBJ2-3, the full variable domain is DSGVTQTPKHLITATGQRVTLRCSPRSGDLSVYWYQQSLDQGLQFLIQYYNGEERAKGNILERFSAQQFPDLHSELNLSSLELGDSALYFCASSPWGRGTDTQYFGPGTRLTVL.

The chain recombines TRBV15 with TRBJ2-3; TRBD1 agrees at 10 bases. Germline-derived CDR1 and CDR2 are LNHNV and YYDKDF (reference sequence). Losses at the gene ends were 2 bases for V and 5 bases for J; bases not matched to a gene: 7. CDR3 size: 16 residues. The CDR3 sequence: CATSRSRDRGQDTQYF. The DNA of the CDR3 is TGTGCCACCAGCAGATCCCGGGACAGGGGACAAGATACGCAGTATTTT.

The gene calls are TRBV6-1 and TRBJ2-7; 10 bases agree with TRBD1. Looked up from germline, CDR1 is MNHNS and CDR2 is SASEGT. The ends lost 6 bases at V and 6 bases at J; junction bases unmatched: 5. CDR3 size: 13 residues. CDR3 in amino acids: CASRRTGGSEQYF. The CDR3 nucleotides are TGTGCCAGCAGGAGGACAGGGGGTTCCGAGCAGTACTTC.

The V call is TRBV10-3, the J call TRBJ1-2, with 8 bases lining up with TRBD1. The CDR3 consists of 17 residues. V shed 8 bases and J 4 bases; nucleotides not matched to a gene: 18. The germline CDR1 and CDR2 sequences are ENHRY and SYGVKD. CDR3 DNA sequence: TGTGCCATCTCCCTCTCGAACAGGAACACAGGGGGCTATGGCTACACCTTC. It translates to CAISLSNRNTGGYGYTF.

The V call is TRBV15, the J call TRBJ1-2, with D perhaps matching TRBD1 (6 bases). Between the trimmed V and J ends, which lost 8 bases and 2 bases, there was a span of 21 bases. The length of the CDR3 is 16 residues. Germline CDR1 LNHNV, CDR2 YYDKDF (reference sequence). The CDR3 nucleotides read TGTGCCACCGCCGAATCGGGACACTTACTCAACTATGGCTACACCTTC. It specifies CATAESGHLLNYGYTF.

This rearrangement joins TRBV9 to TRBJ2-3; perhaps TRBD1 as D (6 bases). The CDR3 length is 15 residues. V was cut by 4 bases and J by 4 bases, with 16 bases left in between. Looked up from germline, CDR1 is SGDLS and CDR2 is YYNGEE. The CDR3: CASSLQGLVADTQYF. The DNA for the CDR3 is TGTGCCAGCAGCCTACAGGGATTGGTAGCAGATACGCAGTATTTT. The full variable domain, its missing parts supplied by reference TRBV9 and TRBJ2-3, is DSGVTQTPKHLITATGQRVTLRCSPRSGDLSVYWYQQSLDQGLQFLIQYYNGEERAKGNILERFSAQQFPDLHSELNLSSLELGDSALYFCASSLQGLVADTQYFGPGTRLTVL.

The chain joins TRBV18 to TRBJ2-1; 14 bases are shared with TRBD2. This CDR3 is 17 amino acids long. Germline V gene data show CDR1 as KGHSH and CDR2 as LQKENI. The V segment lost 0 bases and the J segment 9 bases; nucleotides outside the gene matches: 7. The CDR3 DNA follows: TGTGCCAGCTCACCACCTACTGCCGGGACTAGCGGGAGTGAGCAGTTCTTC. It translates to CASSPPTAGTSGSEQFF.

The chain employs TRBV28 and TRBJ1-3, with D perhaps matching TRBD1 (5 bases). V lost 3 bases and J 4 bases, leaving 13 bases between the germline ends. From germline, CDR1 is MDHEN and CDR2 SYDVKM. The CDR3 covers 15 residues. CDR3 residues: CASSLGRALGNTIYF. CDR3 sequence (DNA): TGTGCCAGCAGTTTGGGCAGGGCCCTCGGAAACACCATATATTTT. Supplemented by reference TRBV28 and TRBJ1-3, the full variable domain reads DVKVTQSSRYLVKRTGEKVFLECVQDMDHENMFWYRQDPGLGLRLIYFSYDVKMKEKGDIPEGYSVSREKKERFSLILESASTNQTSMYLCASSLGRALGNTIYFGEGSWLTVV.

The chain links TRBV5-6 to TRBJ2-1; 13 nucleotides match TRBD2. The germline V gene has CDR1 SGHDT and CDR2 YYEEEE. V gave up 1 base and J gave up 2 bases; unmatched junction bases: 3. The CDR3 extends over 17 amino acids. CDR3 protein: CASSLTSGGATYNEQFF. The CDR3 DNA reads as TGTGCCAGCAGCTTGACTAGCGGGGGGGCTACCTACAATGAGCAGTTCTTC.

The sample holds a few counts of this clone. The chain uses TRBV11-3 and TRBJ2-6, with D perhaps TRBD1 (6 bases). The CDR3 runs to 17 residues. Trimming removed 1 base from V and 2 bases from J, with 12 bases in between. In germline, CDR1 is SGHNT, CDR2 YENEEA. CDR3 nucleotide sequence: TGTGCCAGCAGCTTAGCTCTTCGGGACACTGGGGCCAACGTCCTGACTTTC. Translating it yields CASSLALRDTGANVLTF. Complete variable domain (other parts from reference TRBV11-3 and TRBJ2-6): EAGVVQSPRYKIIEKKQPVAFWCNPISGHNTLYWYLQNLGQGPELLIRYENEEAVDDSQLPKDRFSAERLKGVDSTLKIQPAELGDSAVYLCASSLALRDTGANVLTFGAGSRLTVL.

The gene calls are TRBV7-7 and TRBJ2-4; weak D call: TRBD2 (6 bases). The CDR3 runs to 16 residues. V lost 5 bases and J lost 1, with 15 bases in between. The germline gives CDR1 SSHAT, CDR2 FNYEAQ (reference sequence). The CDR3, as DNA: TGTGCCAGCAGCCCGCCCGGGGGAGGCGCCAAAAACATTCAGTACTTC. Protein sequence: CASSPPGGGAKNIQYF.